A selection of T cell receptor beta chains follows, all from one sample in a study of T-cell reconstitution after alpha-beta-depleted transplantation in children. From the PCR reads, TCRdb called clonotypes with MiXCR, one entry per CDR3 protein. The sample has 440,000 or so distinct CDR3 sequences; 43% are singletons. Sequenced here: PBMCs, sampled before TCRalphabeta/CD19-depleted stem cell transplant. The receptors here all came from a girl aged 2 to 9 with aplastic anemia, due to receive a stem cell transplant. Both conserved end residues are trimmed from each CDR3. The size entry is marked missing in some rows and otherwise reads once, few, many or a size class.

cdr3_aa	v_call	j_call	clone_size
ASSHTPRDRQETQY	TRBV7-9	TRBJ2-5	.
ASLAGGLNEQF	TRBV6-6	TRBJ2-1	few
ASSLNGYGAGIPYEQY	TRBV11-2	TRBJ2-7	.
ASSRLPKRTSGGETGELF	TRBV27	TRBJ2-2	.
ASRNIGAAVYEQY	TRBV28	TRBJ2-7	many
ASSLDRAGANVLT	TRBV7-2	TRBJ2-6	few
ASTDGRGQPQH	TRBV6-1	TRBJ1-5	many
ASSLGPGIQETQY	TRBV12-3/TRBV12-4	TRBJ2-5	many
ASSLEASGRGRDTQY	TRBV11-2	TRBJ2-3	.
ASRSEMGQGQNTEAF	TRBV6-1	TRBJ1-1	many